The subject of this entry is one T cell receptor beta chain. What it recognizes is unknown. The CDR3 runs 18 residues. Germline V CDR1 and CDR2: MDHEN, SYDVKM. J was trimmed by 0 bases and V by 4 bases; bases with no gene match: 10. The PCR used 60 Vbeta and 13 Jbeta primers. TCRdb keeps only in-frame clones here, not all; method: immunoSEQ multiplex PCR. Among some 140,000 clones listed, about 74% were seen once. The source of the sample is a study of cytomegalovirus exposure and HLA in healthy donors. This cohort consisted of healthy bone marrow donors. General study findings and limits: Across donors, most TCRs were seen rarely, yet some public ones were widespread. V- and J-gene trimming of TCR beta was linked (in a later analysis) to a missense DCLRE1C variant.

This TCR was recovered from a woman aged 60-75 years in good health and CMV-seronegative. Sequencing used PBMCs. The chain carries TRBV28 and TRBJ1-4; 8 bases agree with TRBD1. The CDR3 protein is CASSSPQGALPTNEKLFF. In DNA, the CDR3 is TGTGCCAGCAGTTCACCTCAGGGGGCCCTCCCAACTAATGAAAAACTGTTTTTT.